Described below is a single TCR beta chain sequence and its context. The data are from a study of blood T cell repertoires in COVID-19. This table comes from immunoSEQ multiplex PCR, and its TCRdb copy is limited to in-frame clones, with some not included. The profile shows around 450,000 clones, about 85% of them singletons. This CDR3 has 15 amino acids. Germline CDR1 is MNHEY and CDR2 is SVGAGI. Trimming pared 6 bases from V and 2 bases from J, leaving 16 bases between. Enrolled through a virtual design, the participants were between about 18 and 100 years of age and came from about two dozen US areas.

The rearrangement uses TRBV6-5 and TRBJ1-2; D may be TRBD1 (6 bases). Sequenced input: PBMCs or T cells enriched from blood (not recorded which). The TCR originated in a woman aged 18 to 35 who had recovered from COVID-19. CDR3 bases: TGTGCCAGCAGCCTAAACCTGGACAGCAACTATGGCTACACCTTC. Protein: CASSLNLDSNYGYTF.